These T cell receptor beta chains were read from a single sample in a study of T cells in Graves' hyperthyroidism and ophthalmopathy. TCRdb called the multiplex PCR reads again in MiXCR, with one record for every CDR3 protein. The sample includes 300,000 to 450,000 distinct CDR3 sequences, approximately 18% seen only once; the top ten take 40%. The sequenced sample consisted of blood. The receptors shown here come from a man between 18 and 29 years old with Graves' ophthalmopathy. The CDR3 runs from the conserved cysteine through the conserved F or W. D genes are given only for firm matches. The listing skips clone size in some rows; elsewhere it reads once, few, many or a size class.

j_call,cdr3_length,d_call,clone_size,v_call,cdr3_nt,cdr3_aa
TRBJ1-1,15,TRBD1,NA,TRBV6-5,TGTGCCAGCAGTTACGCAGAATTCTACAGGGGTTGGGCTTTCTTT,CASSYAEFYRGWAFF
TRBJ2-1,14,NA,many,TRBV27,TGTGCCAGCAGTTTATATACAGGATACGATGAGCAGTTCTTC,CASSLYTGYDEQFF
TRBJ2-5,15,NA,NA,TRBV7-2,TGTGCCAGCAGCTTAGCGGGGACGCCGGGGAAGACCCAGTACTTC,CASSLAGTPGKTQYF
TRBJ2-1,15,TRBD2,NA,TRBV7-9,TGTGCCAGCAGCTTAAGCGGGGCCTCCTACAATGAGCAGTTCTTC,CASSLSGASYNEQFF
TRBJ1-2,14,NA,NA,TRBV7-6,TGTGCCAGCAGCCCCGGTCCCTACGGGTATGGCTACACCTTC,CASSPGPYGYGYTF
TRBJ2-2,16,TRBD2,many,TRBV3-1,TGTGCCAGCAGCCAAGTGGGGGGGTCGAACACCGGGGAGCTGTTTTTT,CASSQVGGSNTGELFF
TRBJ2-1,13,NA,NA,TRBV4-1,TGCGCCAGCAGCCTCCAGGGTGACAATGAGCAGTTCTTC,CASSLQGDNEQFF
TRBJ2-7,15,NA,few,TRBV5-6,TGTGCCAGCAGCCGCTGGGTGCAGGGAGTCTACGAGCAGTACTTC,CASSRWVQGVYEQYF
TRBJ2-7,18,TRBD2,NA,TRBV7-3,TGTGCCAGCAGCGAGACCGGGACTAGCGGGGGGGCCGCCTACGAGCAGTACTTC,CASSETGTSGGAAYEQYF
TRBJ1-5,17,NA,many,TRBV2,TGTGCCAGCACCTGGGGCCCGGGAGGGGGTGGAAATCAGCCCCAGCATTTT,CASTWGPGGGGNQPQHF
TRBJ1-6,14,NA,many,TRBV12-3/TRBV12-4,TGTGCCAGCAGTGTACAGATCGGAAATTCACCCCTCCACTTT,CASSVQIGNSPLHF